The entry below gives a single T cell receptor (beta chain) sequence along with its context. The data are from a study of blood T cell repertoires in COVID-19. Study at large: Sample material is recorded as cDNA or gDNA derived from T cells, B-cell-depleted T cells, or PBMCs.

Germline CDR1 SGHDT, CDR2 YYEEEE. The CDR3 is made up of 16 amino acids. Trimming took 9 bases from V and 5 from J; bases not matched to a gene: 15. Here immunoSEQ multiplex PCR was the method, and the copy in TCRdb shows in-frame clones only, minus some. The table has about 260,000 clones, around 90% seen once. Sequences were obtained from peripheral blood. This TCR was sampled from a human donor in a cohort sampled during active COVID-19. J is TRBJ2-5 and V is TRBV5-6; 11 nucleotides match TRBD2. CDR3 loop: CATGTSGGRGGETQYF. The DNA of the CDR3 is TGTGCCACCGGTACTAGCGGGGGCAGAGGTGGGGAGACCCAGTACTTC.